This T cell receptor (beta chain) was observed in a study of blood T cell repertoires in COVID-19. On the study more broadly: Samples came from the United States, Italy and Spain, spanning acute and convalescent COVID-19. Nucleic acid was either cDNA or gDNA, and it came from T cells, B-cell-depleted T cells, or PBMCs.

Losses at the gene ends were 1 base for V and 7 bases for J; bases not matched to a gene: 7. Germline CDR1 reads SGHNT; CDR2 reads YYREEE (reference sequence). This CDR3 comprises 15 residues. Produced via immunoSEQ multiplex PCR; TCRdb's table is partial and in-frame only. The sample yields about 230,000 clones, under 90% seen once. Sequenced sample: peripheral blood. The clonotype was recovered from a woman older than 75 with active or convalescent COVID-19. This rearrangement joins TRBV5-4 to TRBJ2-1, with 8 bases that match TRBD1. The CDR3 loop reads CASSLIQGGSNEQFF. Here the CDR3 DNA reads TGTGCCAGCAGCTTGATACAGGGGGGATCTAATGAGCAGTTCTTC.